The 9 T cell receptor beta chains below come from one sample, sequenced in a study of CD8 T cells in Susac syndrome. Random hexamers were used to reverse transcribe the RNA input (about 0.5 to 1 ug). In TCRdb, the immunoSEQ multiplex PCR reads were re-called with MiXCR into one record per CDR3 protein. The sample lists under 250,000 distinct CDR3 sequences, around 93% occurring once. Input material: CD4+ T cells from PBMCs. The receptors come from a human donor with Susac syndrome.

This clonotype was counted once. The genes are TRBV29-1 and TRBJ1-4, with D unresolved. The V end lost 4 bases, the J end lost 0 bases, and 3 bases lay between the germline ends. The CDR3 extends over 12 amino acids. Germline CDR1 SQVTM, CDR2 ANQGSEA. CDR3 amino acids: CSVGATNEKLFF. CDR3 nucleotide sequence: TGCAGCGTTGGCGCAACTAATGAAAAACTGTTTTTT.

In its sample, this clonotype was seen once. This chain links TRBV5-4 with TRBJ1-1; D is unclear. Germline CDR1 SGHNT, CDR2 YYREEE (reference sequence). V was pared by 3 bases and J by 4 bases, with 10 bases between. The CDR3 covers 13 residues. DNA of the CDR3: TGTGCCAGCAGCTCCAGAGAGATCACTGAAGCTTTCTTT. This gives the protein CASSSREITEAFF.

V and J are TRBV5-1 and TRBJ2-5; D unclear. The CDR3 consists of 16 residues. V was cut by 2 bases and J by 1 base, with 15 bases left in between. Germline CDR1 and CDR2: SGHRS and YFSETQ. The CDR3 region is CASSLTLRESQETQYF. In nucleotides, the CDR3 is TGCGCCAGCAGCTTAACCCTGCGCGAGAGCCAAGAGACCCAGTACTTC.

The V call is TRBV7-3, the J call TRBJ1-1; 7 nucleotides align to TRBD1. This CDR3 comprises 16 residues. J lost 4 bases, V lost 5 bases, and 13 bases had no gene match. Per germline, CDR1 SGHTA and CDR2 FQGTGA. CDR3 bases: TGTGCCAGCAGCCAAGCGGGGGGCGCAGGGGGCACTGAAGCTTTCTTT. Protein: CASSQAGGAGGTEAFF.

The rearrangement uses TRBV27 and TRBJ1-4; D is ambiguous. This CDR3 is built from 15 residues. Trimming shortened V by 6 bases and J by 4 bases, and 15 bases separated the two germline ends. Germline-derived CDR1 and CDR2 are MNHEY and SMNVEV (reference sequence). As DNA, the CDR3 is TGTGCCAGCAGCGAAGACCTCCTAGATAATGAAAAACTGTTTTTT. Amino acids: CASSEDLLDNEKLFF.

The chain couples TRBV28 to TRBJ1-1; 8 positions agree with TRBD1. Trimming cost V 2 bases and J 11 bases; bases outside gene matches: 10. The CDR3 runs 14 residues. Germline V gene sequence: CDR1 MDHEN, CDR2 SYDVKM. The CDR3 loop reads CASSLIRGQGVAFF. In DNA, the CDR3 is TGTGCCAGCAGTTTAATCCGCGGACAGGGCGTGGCTTTCTTT.

The chain joins TRBV9 to TRBJ2-7; TRBD2 matches at 10 bases. CDR1 SGDLS and CDR2 YYNGEE come from the germline V gene. The V and J ends lost 3 bases and 3 bases, in that order; junction bases with no gene match: 12. This CDR3 has 17 residues. Written as DNA, the CDR3 is TGTGCCAGCAGCGGGCCCTCCTCGACTAGCGGGTTCTACGAGCAGTACTTC. Protein: CASSGPSSTSGFYEQYF.

The rearrangement joins TRBV7-9 to TRBJ2-3; the D gene is possibly TRBD2 (6 bases). This CDR3 has 15 amino acids. V lost 3 bases and J lost 4, with 14 bases in between. CDR1 SEHNR and CDR2 FQNEAQ come from the germline V gene (reference sequence). The CDR3 reads CASSLGGFGADTQYF. The CDR3 nucleotides read TGTGCCAGCAGCTTGGGAGGTTTCGGGGCAGATACGCAGTATTTT.

The rearrangement joins TRBV5-1 to TRBJ2-6, with 9 bases matching TRBD1. The germline gives CDR1 SGHRS, CDR2 YFSETQ. The J segment lost 1 base and the V segment lost 2 bases, leaving 4 bases of the junction unmatched. This CDR3 is 17 amino acids long. The CDR3 region is CASSLVGTGSGANVLTF. The CDR3, as DNA: TGCGCCAGCAGCTTAGTGGGGACAGGGTCTGGGGCCAACGTCCTGACTTTC.